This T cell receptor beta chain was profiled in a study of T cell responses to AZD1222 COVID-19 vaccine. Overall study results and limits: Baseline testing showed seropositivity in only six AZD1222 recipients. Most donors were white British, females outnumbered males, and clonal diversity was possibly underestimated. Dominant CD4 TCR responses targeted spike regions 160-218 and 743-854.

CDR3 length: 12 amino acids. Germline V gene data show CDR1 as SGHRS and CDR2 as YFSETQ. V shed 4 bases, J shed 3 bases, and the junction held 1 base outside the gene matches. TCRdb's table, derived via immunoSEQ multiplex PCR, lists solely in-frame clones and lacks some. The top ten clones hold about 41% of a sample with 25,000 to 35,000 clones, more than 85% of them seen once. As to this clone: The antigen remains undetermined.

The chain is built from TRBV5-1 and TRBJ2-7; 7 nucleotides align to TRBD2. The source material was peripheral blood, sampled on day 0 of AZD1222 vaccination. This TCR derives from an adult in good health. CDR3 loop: CASSSGDYEQYF. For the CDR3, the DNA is TGCGCCAGCAGCAGCGGGGACTACGAGCAGTACTTC.